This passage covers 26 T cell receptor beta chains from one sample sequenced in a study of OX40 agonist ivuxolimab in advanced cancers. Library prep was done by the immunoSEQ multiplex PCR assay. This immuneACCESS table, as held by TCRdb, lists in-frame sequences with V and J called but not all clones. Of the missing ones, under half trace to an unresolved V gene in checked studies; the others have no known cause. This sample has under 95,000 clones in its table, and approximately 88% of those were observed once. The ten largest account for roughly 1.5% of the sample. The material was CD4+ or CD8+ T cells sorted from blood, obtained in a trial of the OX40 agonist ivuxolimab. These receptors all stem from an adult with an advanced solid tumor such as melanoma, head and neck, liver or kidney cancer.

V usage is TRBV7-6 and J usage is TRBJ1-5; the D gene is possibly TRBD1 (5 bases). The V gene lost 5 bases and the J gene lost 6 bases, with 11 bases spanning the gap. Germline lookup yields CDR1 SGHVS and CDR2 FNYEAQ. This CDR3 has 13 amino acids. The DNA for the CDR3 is TGTGCCAGCAGCCTTTCCAGGGTTCAGCCCCAGCATTTT. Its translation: CASSLSRVQPQHF.

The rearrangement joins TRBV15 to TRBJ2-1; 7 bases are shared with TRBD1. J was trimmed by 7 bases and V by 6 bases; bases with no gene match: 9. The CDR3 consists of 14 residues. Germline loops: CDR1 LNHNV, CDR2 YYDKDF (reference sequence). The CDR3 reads CATRIGDRPNEQFF. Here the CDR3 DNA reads TGTGCCACCAGGATAGGGGACAGACCTAATGAGCAGTTCTTC.

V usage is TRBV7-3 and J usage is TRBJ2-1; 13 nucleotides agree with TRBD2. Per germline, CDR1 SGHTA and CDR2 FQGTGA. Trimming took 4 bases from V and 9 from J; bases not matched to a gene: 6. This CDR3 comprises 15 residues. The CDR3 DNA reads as TGTGCCAGCAGCTCCGGACTAGCGGGGGTCGGTGAGCAGTTCTTC. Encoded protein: CASSSGLAGVGEQFF.

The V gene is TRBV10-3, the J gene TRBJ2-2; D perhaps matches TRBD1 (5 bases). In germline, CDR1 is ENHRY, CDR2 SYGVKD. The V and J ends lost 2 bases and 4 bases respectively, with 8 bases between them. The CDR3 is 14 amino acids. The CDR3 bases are TGTGCCATCAGTGAGAGACAGAGCACCGGGGAGCTGTTTTTT. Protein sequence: CAISERQSTGELFF.

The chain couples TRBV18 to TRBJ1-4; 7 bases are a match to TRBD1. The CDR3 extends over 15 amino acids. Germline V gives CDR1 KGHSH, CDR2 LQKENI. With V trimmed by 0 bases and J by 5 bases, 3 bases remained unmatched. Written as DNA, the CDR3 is TGTGCCAGCTCACCACCAGGGGACAGAAATGAAAAACTGTTTTTT. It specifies CASSPPGDRNEKLFF.

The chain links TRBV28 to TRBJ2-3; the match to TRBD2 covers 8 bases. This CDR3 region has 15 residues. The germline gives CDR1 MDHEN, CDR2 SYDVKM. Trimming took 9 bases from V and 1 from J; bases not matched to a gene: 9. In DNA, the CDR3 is TGTGCCAGTACCAAACCGGGACTAGGCACAGATACGCAGTATTTT. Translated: CASTKPGLGTDTQYF.

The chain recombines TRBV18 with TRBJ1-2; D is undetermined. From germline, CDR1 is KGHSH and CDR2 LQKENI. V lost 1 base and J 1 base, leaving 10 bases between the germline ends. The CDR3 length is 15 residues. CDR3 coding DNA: TGTGCCAGCTCACCACGGTCGGAGATTAACTATGGCTACACCTTC. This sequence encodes CASSPRSEINYGYTF.

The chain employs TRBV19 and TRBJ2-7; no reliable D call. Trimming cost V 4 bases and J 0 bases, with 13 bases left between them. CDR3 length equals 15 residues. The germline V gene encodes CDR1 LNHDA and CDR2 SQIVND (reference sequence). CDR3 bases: TGTGCCAGTAGTAGACTGCCGGATCCCTCCTACGAGCAGTACTTC. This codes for CASSRLPDPSYEQYF. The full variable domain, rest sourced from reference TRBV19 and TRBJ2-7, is DGGITQSPKYLFRKEGQNVTLSCEQNLNHDAMYWYRQDPGQGLRLIYYSQIVNDFQKGDIAEGYSVSREKKESFPLTVTSAQKNPTAFYLCASSRLPDPSYEQYFGPGTRLTVT.

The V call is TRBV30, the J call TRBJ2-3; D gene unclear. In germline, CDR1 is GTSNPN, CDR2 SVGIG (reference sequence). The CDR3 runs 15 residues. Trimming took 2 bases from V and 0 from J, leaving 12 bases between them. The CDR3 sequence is CAWSLIQTSTDTQYF. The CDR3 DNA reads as TGTGCCTGGAGTCTGATTCAGACTAGCACAGATACGCAGTATTTT.

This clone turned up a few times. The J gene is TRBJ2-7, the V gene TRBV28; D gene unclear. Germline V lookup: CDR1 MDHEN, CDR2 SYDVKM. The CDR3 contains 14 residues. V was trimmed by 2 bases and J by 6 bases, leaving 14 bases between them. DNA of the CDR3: TGTGCCAGCAGTTTAGCCGGGCCGGGTGGCGAGCAGTACTTC. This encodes CASSLAGPGGEQYF.

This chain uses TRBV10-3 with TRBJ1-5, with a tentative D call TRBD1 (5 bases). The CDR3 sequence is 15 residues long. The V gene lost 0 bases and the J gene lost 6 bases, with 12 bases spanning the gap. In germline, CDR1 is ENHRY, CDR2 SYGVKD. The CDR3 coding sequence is TGTGCCATCAGTGAGTCTTCGGGGGGGGGTCAGCCCCAGCATTTT. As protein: CAISESSGGGQPQHF.

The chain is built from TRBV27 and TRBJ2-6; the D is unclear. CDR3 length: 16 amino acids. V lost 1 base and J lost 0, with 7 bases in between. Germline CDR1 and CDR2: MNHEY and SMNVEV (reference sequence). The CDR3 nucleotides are TGTGCCAGCAGTTTATGGAGAACCTCTGGGGCCAACGTCCTGACTTTC. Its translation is CASSLWRTSGANVLTF. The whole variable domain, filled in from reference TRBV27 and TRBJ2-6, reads EAQVTQNPRYLITVTGKKLTVTCSQNMNHEYMSWYRQDPGLGLRQIYYSMNVEVTDKGDVPEGYKVSRKEKRNFPLILESPSPNQTSLYFCASSLWRTSGANVLTFGAGSRLTVL.

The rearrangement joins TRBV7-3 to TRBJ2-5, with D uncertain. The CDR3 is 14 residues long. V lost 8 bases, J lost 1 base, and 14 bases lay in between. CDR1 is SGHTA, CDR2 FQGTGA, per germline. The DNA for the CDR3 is TGTGCCAGCTCCGCTCGCGGCAGCCAAGAGACCCAGTACTTC. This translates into CASSARGSQETQYF.

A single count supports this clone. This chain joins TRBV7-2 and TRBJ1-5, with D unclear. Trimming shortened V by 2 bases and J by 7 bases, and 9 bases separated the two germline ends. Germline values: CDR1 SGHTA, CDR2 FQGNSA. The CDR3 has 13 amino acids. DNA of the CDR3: TGTGCCAGCAGCTTAAAGGGCGGGCAGCCCCAGCATTTT. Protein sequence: CASSLKGGQPQHF.

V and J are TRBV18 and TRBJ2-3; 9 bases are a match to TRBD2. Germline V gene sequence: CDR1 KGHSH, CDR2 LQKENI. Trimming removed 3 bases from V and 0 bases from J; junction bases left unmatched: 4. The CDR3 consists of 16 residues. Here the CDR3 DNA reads TGTGCCAGCTCACCTCTGCTAGCGGGAAGCACAGATACGCAGTATTTT. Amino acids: CASSPLLAGSTDTQYF.

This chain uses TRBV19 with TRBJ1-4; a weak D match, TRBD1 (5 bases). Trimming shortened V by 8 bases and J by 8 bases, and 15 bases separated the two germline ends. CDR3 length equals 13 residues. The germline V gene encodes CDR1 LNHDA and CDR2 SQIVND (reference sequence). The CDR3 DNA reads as TGTGCCAGTGCGACAGACCTAGCCGAAAAACTGTTTTTT. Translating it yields CASATDLAEKLFF.

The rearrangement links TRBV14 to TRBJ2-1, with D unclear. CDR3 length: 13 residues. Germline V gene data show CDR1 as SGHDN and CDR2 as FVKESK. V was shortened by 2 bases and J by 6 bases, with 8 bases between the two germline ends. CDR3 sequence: CASSQQLSNEQFF. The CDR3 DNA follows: TGTGCCAGCAGCCAACAACTATCCAATGAGCAGTTCTTC.

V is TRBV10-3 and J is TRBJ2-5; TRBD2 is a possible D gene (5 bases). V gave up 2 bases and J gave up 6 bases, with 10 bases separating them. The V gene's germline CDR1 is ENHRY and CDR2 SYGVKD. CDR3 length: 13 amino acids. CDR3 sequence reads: CAISEPGWQTQYF. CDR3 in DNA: TGTGCCATCAGTGAGCCGGGGTGGCAGACCCAGTACTTC.

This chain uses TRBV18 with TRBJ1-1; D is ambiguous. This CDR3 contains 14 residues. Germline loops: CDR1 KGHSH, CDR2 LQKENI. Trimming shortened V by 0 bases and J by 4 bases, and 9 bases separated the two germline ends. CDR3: CASSPPTLTTEAFF. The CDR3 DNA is TGTGCCAGCTCACCACCGACACTCACCACTGAAGCTTTCTTT.

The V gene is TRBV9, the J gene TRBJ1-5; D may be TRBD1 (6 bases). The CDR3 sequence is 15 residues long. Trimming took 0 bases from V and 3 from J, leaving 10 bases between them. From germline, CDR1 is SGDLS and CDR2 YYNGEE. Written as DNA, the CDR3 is TGTGCCAGCAGCGTAGTGGGGGGCTTCAATCAGCCCCAGCATTTT. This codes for CASSVVGGFNQPQHF.

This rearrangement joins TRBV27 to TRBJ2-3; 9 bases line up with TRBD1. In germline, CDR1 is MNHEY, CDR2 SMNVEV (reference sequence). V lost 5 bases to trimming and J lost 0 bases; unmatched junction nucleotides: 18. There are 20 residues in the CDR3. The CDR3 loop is CASSPNRGPRRILSTDTQYF. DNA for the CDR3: TGTGCCAGCAGTCCCAACAGGGGGCCTCGACGAATCTTAAGCACAGATACGCAGTATTTT.

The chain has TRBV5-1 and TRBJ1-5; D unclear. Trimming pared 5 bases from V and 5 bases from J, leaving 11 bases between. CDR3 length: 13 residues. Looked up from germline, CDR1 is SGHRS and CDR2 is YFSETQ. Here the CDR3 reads CASSRNWDQPQHF. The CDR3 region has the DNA TGCGCCAGCAGTAGGAACTGGGATCAGCCCCAGCATTTT. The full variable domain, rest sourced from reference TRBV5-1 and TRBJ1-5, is KAGVTQTPRYLIKTRGQQVTLSCSPISGHRSVSWYQQTPGQGLQFLFEYFSETQRNKGNFPGRFSGRQFSNSRSEMNVSTLELGDSALYLCASSRNWDQPQHFGDGTRLSIL.

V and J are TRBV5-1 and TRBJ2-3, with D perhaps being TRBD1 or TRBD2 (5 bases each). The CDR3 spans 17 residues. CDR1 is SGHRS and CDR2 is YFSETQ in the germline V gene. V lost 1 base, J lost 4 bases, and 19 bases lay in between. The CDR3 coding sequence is TGCGCCAGCAGCTTGCGTCGGGGCTCCGCCGACCCAGATACGCAGTATTTT. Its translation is CASSLRRGSADPDTQYF.

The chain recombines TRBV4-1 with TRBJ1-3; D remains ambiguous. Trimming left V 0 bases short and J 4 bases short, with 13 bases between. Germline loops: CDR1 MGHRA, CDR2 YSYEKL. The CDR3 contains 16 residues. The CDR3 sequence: CASSQEGSAGGNTIYF. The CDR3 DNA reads TGCGCCAGCAGCCAAGAGGGGAGCGCGGGAGGAAACACCATATATTTT.

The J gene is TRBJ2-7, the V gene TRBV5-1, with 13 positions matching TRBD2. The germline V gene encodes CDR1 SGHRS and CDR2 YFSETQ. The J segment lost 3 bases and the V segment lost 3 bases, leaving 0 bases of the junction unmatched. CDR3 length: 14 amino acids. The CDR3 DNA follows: TGCGCCAGCAGCTGGACTAGCGGGAGCTACGAGCAGTACTTC. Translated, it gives CASSWTSGSYEQYF. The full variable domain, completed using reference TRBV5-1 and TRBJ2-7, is KAGVTQTPRYLIKTRGQQVTLSCSPISGHRSVSWYQQTPGQGLQFLFEYFSETQRNKGNFPGRFSGRQFSNSRSEMNVSTLELGDSALYLCASSWTSGSYEQYFGPGTRLTVT.

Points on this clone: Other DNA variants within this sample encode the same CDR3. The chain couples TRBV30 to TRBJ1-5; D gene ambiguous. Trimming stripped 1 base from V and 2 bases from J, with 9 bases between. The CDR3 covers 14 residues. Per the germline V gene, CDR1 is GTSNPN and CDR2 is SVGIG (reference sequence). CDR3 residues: CAWSDSYGNQPQHF. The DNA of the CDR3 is TGTGCCTGGAGTGACAGCTACGGCAATCAGCCCCAGCATTTT.